The 25 T cell receptor beta chains given below trace back to one sample, sequenced in a study of cytomegalovirus exposure and HLA in healthy donors. Vbeta (60) and Jbeta (13) primers were used in the PCR. The table came from immunoSEQ multiplex PCR; TCRdb's copy has only in-frame clones and leaves some out. The table lists more than 200,000 clones, 70% of them singletons. Sequencing was performed on PBMCs. These receptors came from a man aged 35 to 55 in good health and CMV-seropositive.

The rearrangement links TRBV27 to TRBJ2-7, with D possibly matching TRBD1 (5 bases). Germline V gene data show CDR1 as MNHEY and CDR2 as SMNVEV (reference sequence). Trimming cost V 2 bases and J 4 bases, with 9 bases left between them. The CDR3 totals 13 residues. CDR3 DNA: TGTGCCAGCAGTTTAGGCAGGGCGTACGAGCAGTACTTC. Amino acids: CASSLGRAYEQYF.

Details on this clone: This sample also contains other DNA sequences that code for the same CDR3. The genes are TRBV2 and TRBJ1-3, with TRBD1 as a possible D gene (5 bases). V was trimmed by 6 bases and J by 0 bases, leaving 12 bases between them. Germline V gene data show CDR1 as SNHLY and CDR2 as FYNNEI. This CDR3 has 15 residues. CDR3 nucleotide sequence: TGTGCCAGCAGGCGGACACCCAGCTCTGGAAACACCATATATTTT. Amino acid sequence: CASRRTPSSGNTIYF.

The rearrangement links TRBV11-2 to TRBJ2-6, with D possibly matching TRBD2 (7 bases). The CDR3 has 18 residues. With 5 bases removed from V and 3 bases from J, the gap between germline ends came to 20 bases. Germline V lookup: CDR1 SGHAT, CDR2 FQNNGV. This chain's CDR3 is CASSARGGAVGGANVLTF. The CDR3 DNA reads TGTGCCAGCAGCGCTCGCGGGGGCGCAGTTGGTGGGGCCAACGTCCTGACTTTC.

A word on this clone: The junction shows a germline mismatch at one end, possibly a read error. The rearrangement uses TRBV6-7 and TRBJ2-3; TRBD2 aligns across 7 bases. TRBV6-7 is reported as an ORF; its role is uncertain. This CDR3 comprises 13 residues. The CDR3 here is CASNRWTWGDYNF. The CDR3 region has the DNA TGTGCCAGCAACCGATGGACTTGGGGGGACTACAATTTT.

This clone was counted a few times. The rearrangement joins TRBV4-3 to TRBJ2-5, with D possibly being TRBD1 (5 bases). This CDR3 has 15 amino acids. V lost 1 base, J lost 5 bases, and 14 bases lay in between. Germline CDR1 LGHNA, CDR2 YSLEER. Here the CDR3 DNA reads TGCGCCAGCAGCCAAGGGGTACAGGTGAGGGAGACCCAGTACTTC. Residues: CASSQGVQVRETQYF.

This chain joins TRBV6-1 and TRBJ2-7; 7 bases are a match to TRBD1. The CDR3 contains 13 residues. From germline, CDR1 is MNHNS and CDR2 SASEGT. Trimming cost V 1 base and J 11 bases; bases outside gene matches: 8. CDR3 sequence reads: CASSEGGQLLEYF. The CDR3, as DNA: TGTGCCAGCAGTGAAGGGGGACAGCTACTAGAGTACTTC.

The V gene is TRBV6-1, the J gene TRBJ1-2; tentatively, D is TRBD1 (5 bases). This CDR3 comprises 15 residues. Germline CDR1 and CDR2: MNHNS and SASEGT. The germline V and J ends were trimmed by 0 bases and 8 bases, with 16 bases remaining between them. The CDR3 region is CASSEAQGPSRGYTF. CDR3 DNA sequence: TGTGCCAGCAGTGAAGCTCAGGGCCCCAGCAGGGGCTACACCTTC.

The rearrangement uses TRBV7-8 and TRBJ1-2; 7 bases line up with TRBD1. Trimming cost V 5 bases and J 0 bases; bases outside gene matches: 9. The CDR3 sequence is 16 residues long. Germline V CDR1 and CDR2: SGHVS, FQNEAQ. CDR3: CASSPSRGTSNYGYTF. DNA of the CDR3: TGTGCCAGCAGCCCCTCCAGGGGGACCTCTAACTATGGCTACACCTTC. Based on the CDR3 plus reference TRBV7-8 and TRBJ1-2, the full variable domain is GAGVSQSPRYKVAKRGQDVALRCDPISGHVSLFWYQQALGQGPEFLTYFQNEAQLDKSGLPSDRFFAERPEGSVSTLKIQRTQQEDSAVYLCASSPSRGTSNYGYTFGSGTRLTVV.

In this sample, this clone turned up a few times. The chain recombines TRBV5-8 with TRBJ1-6; 10 nucleotides match TRBD1. V gave up 4 bases and J gave up 2 bases; unmatched junction bases: 9. Germline V gives CDR1 SGHTS, CDR2 YDEGEE. The CDR3 loop spans 18 amino acids. DNA for the CDR3: TGTGCCAGCAGCGTAAACCGGGACAGGGGAACCTATAATTCACCCCTCCACTTT. Protein sequence: CASSVNRDRGTYNSPLHF.

This clone has only a few counts. The chain carries TRBV13 and TRBJ1-5; D gene unclear. The germline gives CDR1 PRHDT, CDR2 FYEKMQ (reference sequence). The V and J ends lost 0 bases and 5 bases respectively, with 5 bases between them. The CDR3 loop spans 13 amino acids. CDR3 amino acids: CASSLGRDQPQHF. CDR3 coding DNA: TGTGCCAGCAGCTTAGGCCGCGATCAGCCCCAGCATTTT.

The rearrangement joins TRBV10-3 to TRBJ2-5; 11 bases map to TRBD2. CDR3 size: 17 residues. Germline V gene data show CDR1 as ENHRY and CDR2 as SYGVKD. J was trimmed by 0 bases and V by 0 bases; bases with no gene match: 3. CDR3 region: CAISESLAGGNQETQYF. CDR3 coding DNA: TGTGCCATCAGTGAGTCGCTAGCGGGGGGCAACCAAGAGACCCAGTACTTC.

This rearrangement joins TRBV5-1 to TRBJ2-3; 12 positions agree with TRBD2. The CDR3 is 16 amino acids. Germline V gene sequence: CDR1 SGHRS, CDR2 YFSETQ. V lost 0 bases, J lost 4 bases, and 3 bases stayed unmatched. Written as DNA, the CDR3 is TGCGCCAGCAGCTTGGGAACTAGCGGGGGGTCAGATACGCAGTATTTT. Residues: CASSLGTSGGSDTQYF. Filled out from reference TRBV5-1 and TRBJ2-3, the complete variable domain reads KAGVTQTPRYLIKTRGQQVTLSCSPISGHRSVSWYQQTPGQGLQFLFEYFSETQRNKGNFPGRFSGRQFSNSRSEMNVSTLELGDSALYLCASSLGTSGGSDTQYFGPGTRLTVL.

The rearrangement joins TRBV7-9 to TRBJ2-6, with D tentatively TRBD1 (5 bases). This CDR3 comprises 15 residues. CDR1 is SEHNR and CDR2 is FQNEAQ in the germline V gene (reference sequence). The V gene lost 1 base and the J gene lost 8 bases, with 12 bases spanning the gap. Here the CDR3 reads CASSLVGDLSNVLTF. In nucleotides, the CDR3 is TGTGCCAGCAGCTTAGTAGGGGATTTGTCCAACGTCCTGACTTTC.

The chain uses TRBV27 and TRBJ1-1; 9 positions match TRBD1. The CDR3 has 14 residues. Germline-derived CDR1 and CDR2 are MNHEY and SMNVEV (reference sequence). V trimming: 4 bases; J trimming: 5 bases; junction bases outside the gene matches: 5. For the CDR3, the DNA is TGTGCCAGCAGTTGGGGACAGGGAAGGACTGAAGCTTTCTTT. The encoded protein is CASSWGQGRTEAFF.

The rearrangement links TRBV11-2 to TRBJ2-3, with a tentative D call TRBD2 (6 bases). In germline, CDR1 is SGHAT, CDR2 FQNNGV. CDR3 length: 18 amino acids. Trimming took off 0 bases at V and 3 bases at J, with 19 bases between the two ends. In DNA, the CDR3 is TGTGCCAGCAGCTTAGATCGTGGGGCAGGGAGGAAAACAGATACGCAGTATTTT. Its protein is CASSLDRGAGRKTDTQYF.

This chain joins TRBV28 and TRBJ2-6; TRBD1 aligns across 7 bases. Losses at the gene ends were 6 bases for V and 2 bases for J; bases not matched to a gene: 4. Germline CDR1 MDHEN, CDR2 SYDVKM. The CDR3 contains 15 residues. The CDR3 region has the DNA TGTGCCAGCAGCCCAGGGGGTACTGGGGCCAACGTCCTGACTTTC. As protein: CASSPGGTGANVLTF.

The chain combines TRBV4-1 with TRBJ2-7, with TRBD1 matching 9 bases. With V trimmed by 4 bases and J by 7 bases, 11 bases remained unmatched. The CDR3 runs 15 residues. Germline V CDR1 and CDR2: MGHRA, YSYEKL. The CDR3 nucleotides read TGCGCCAGCAGCCGCACAGGGGGCGGACTAGAGGAGCAGTACTTC. Encoded protein: CASSRTGGGLEEQYF.

The chain carries TRBV2 and TRBJ2-5; tentative D call: TRBD1 (6 bases). Germline-derived CDR1 and CDR2 are SNHLY and FYNNEI. This CDR3 has 14 amino acids. The V end was cut by 6 bases, the J end by 2 bases, with 13 bases between. CDR3 loop: CASRLGQIQETQYF. The CDR3, as DNA: TGTGCCAGCAGGCTAGGACAGATTCAAGAGACCCAGTACTTC. Full variable domain (remainder filled in from reference TRBV2 and TRBJ2-5): EPEVTQTPSHQVTQMGQEVILRCVPISNHLYFYWYRQILGQKVEFLVSFYNNEISEKSEIFDDQFSVERPDGSNFTLKIRSTKLEDSAMYFCASRLGQIQETQYFGPGTRLLVL.

The chain links TRBV12-5 to TRBJ1-4; TRBD1 matches at 9 bases. The germline gives CDR1 LGHNT, CDR2 FRNRAP. The V segment lost 0 bases and the J segment 3 bases; nucleotides outside the gene matches: 8. The CDR3 runs to 18 residues. CDR3 residues: CASGLVRDRAVANEKLFF. In DNA, the CDR3 is TGTGCTAGTGGTTTGGTCCGGGACAGGGCGGTGGCTAATGAAAAACTGTTTTTT.

V is TRBV5-5 and J is TRBJ1-2; D unresolved. Germline loops: CDR1 SGHKS, CDR2 YYEKEE (reference sequence). CDR3 length: 17 amino acids. Trimming removed 0 bases at V and 1 base at J, with 16 bases between. The CDR3 loop reads CASSLAFPPGLNYGYTF. The DNA for the CDR3 is TGTGCCAGCAGCTTGGCCTTTCCCCCAGGTCTTAACTATGGCTACACCTTC.

The chain uses TRBV25-1 and TRBJ1-1; 9 bases line up with TRBD1. V trimming: 3 bases; J trimming: 5 bases; junction bases outside the gene matches: 7. The CDR3 length is 15 residues. CDR1 and CDR2 from the germline V gene are MGHDK and SYGVNS. DNA for the CDR3: TGTGCCAGCAGTGACGGGGGACAGGGAAGGACTGAAGCTTTCTTT. Encoded protein: CASSDGGQGRTEAFF.

The table lists this clone with a count of one. The rearrangement joins TRBV5-1 to TRBJ2-2; D is unresolved. The V gene lost 4 bases and the J gene lost 5 bases, with 12 bases spanning the gap. The CDR3 sequence is 14 residues long. The germline V gene has CDR1 SGHRS and CDR2 YFSETQ. CDR3 amino acids: CASSGLTYTGELFF. The CDR3 DNA sequence: TGCGCCAGCAGCGGCCTTACATATACCGGGGAGCTGTTTTTT.

The table lists this clone with a count of one. The chain couples TRBV5-1 to TRBJ2-3; the match to TRBD2 covers 14 bases. Germline V gene lookup returns CDR1 SGHRS and CDR2 YFSETQ. The CDR3 runs to 20 residues. The V gene end was trimmed by 5 bases and the J gene end by 3 bases; junction bases not matched to a gene: 17. The DNA for the CDR3 is TGCGCCAGCAGTTTATTCTCCGGGACTAGCGGGGGACCCCGAACAGATACGCAGTATTTT. As protein: CASSLFSGTSGGPRTDTQYF. Full variable domain (remainder filled in from reference TRBV5-1 and TRBJ2-3): KAGVTQTPRYLIKTRGQQVTLSCSPISGHRSVSWYQQTPGQGLQFLFEYFSETQRNKGNFPGRFSGRQFSNSRSEMNVSTLELGDSALYLCASSLFSGTSGGPRTDTQYFGPGTRLTVL.

CDR3 loop: CASSSGTRTFGFF. The CDR3 DNA sequence: TGTGCCAGCAGTTCCGGGACTAGGACGTTTGGATTCTTC. V usage is TRBV6-6 and J usage is TRBJ2-1; 8 positions match TRBD2. The CDR3 has 13 residues. The germline gives CDR1 MNHNY, CDR2 SVGAGI (reference sequence). V was pared by 4 bases and J by 16 bases, with 12 bases of the junction left unmatched.

The chain recombines TRBV11-1 with TRBJ2-7; 9 bases match TRBD1. The CDR3 contains 15 residues. The V and J ends lost 2 bases and 3 bases, in that order; junction bases with no gene match: 5. Looked up from germline, CDR1 is SGHAT and CDR2 is FQDESV (reference sequence). The CDR3 here is CASSLYGTGNYEQYF. The DNA of the CDR3 is TGTGCCAGCAGCTTATATGGGACAGGGAACTACGAGCAGTACTTC.